The 16 T cell receptor beta chains reported below all come from one sample, sequenced in a study of blood T cells in healthy people across ages. Sample-barcoded 5' priming and a J-beta primer mix drove a second PCR of 7 to 11 cycles. TCRdb fed the 5' RACE reads into MiXCR, producing one record per CDR3 protein. The sample holds 1.5 million to 2 million distinct CDR3 sequences; about 32% are singletons and the top ten take about 11%. The material sequenced was blood. The receptors were sampled from a woman aged 30 to 39 in good health.

V usage is TRBV12-3 or TRBV12-4 and J usage is TRBJ1-1; 7 bases map to TRBD1. This CDR3 contains 17 residues. V dropped 5 bases and J dropped 1; count of bases not matched to a gene: 13. The CDR3 region has the DNA TGTGCCAGCAGTACATACAGGGGCGAAGAAAAGAACACTGAAGCTTTCTTT. Translating gives CASSTYRGEEKNTEAFF.

This rearrangement joins TRBV30 to TRBJ1-2; D is perhaps TRBD1 (6 bases). CDR3 length equals 14 residues. Germline lookup yields CDR1 GTSNPN and CDR2 SVGIG (reference sequence). V was pared by 2 bases and J by 4 bases, with 14 bases between. The CDR3 is CAWSLGQVPYGYTF. The CDR3 DNA sequence: TGTGCCTGGAGTCTGGGACAAGTACCCTATGGCTACACCTTC.

In its sample, this clonotype was seen a few times. This rearrangement joins TRBV4-1 to TRBJ2-7, with 11 bases fitting TRBD2. The tail of the sequence fits TRBJ2-5 better, so the J call may be wrong. The CDR3 extends over 14 amino acids. From germline, CDR1 is MGHRA and CDR2 YSYEKL. The CDR3 bases are TGCGCCAGCAGCCAGTTAGCGGGGGGGGGGACCCAGTACTTC. Protein: CASSQLAGGGTQYF.

This clonotype turned up a few times. The J gene is TRBJ2-7, the V gene TRBV27, with TRBD2 identical over 11 bases. The CDR3 is 15 residues long. From germline, CDR1 is MNHEY and CDR2 SMNVEV (reference sequence). V dropped 5 bases and J dropped 3; count of bases not matched to a gene: 6. The chain's CDR3 is CASSIRLAGFYEQYF. The CDR3 region has the DNA TGTGCCAGCAGTATCCGACTAGCGGGGTTCTACGAGCAGTACTTC.

The rearrangement joins TRBV20-1 to TRBJ1-1; D not certain. Trimming took off 5 bases at V and 1 base at J, with 11 bases between the two ends. CDR3 length: 13 residues. Germline V gene sequence: CDR1 DFQATT, CDR2 SNEGSKA (reference sequence). The CDR3 bases are TGCAGTGCTCCCCTCGAGAGGAACACTGAAGCTTTCTTT. Its translation is CSAPLERNTEAFF.

The V gene is TRBV9, the J gene TRBJ2-4; D remains unclear. This CDR3 has 17 residues. Germline V gene sequence: CDR1 SGDLS, CDR2 YYNGEE. V was shortened by 0 bases and J by 0 bases, with 13 bases between the two germline ends. The CDR3 protein is CASSVEPVDIAKNIQYF. The CDR3 bases are TGTGCCAGCAGCGTAGAACCCGTTGATATAGCCAAAAACATTCAGTACTTC.

The chain couples TRBV27 to TRBJ2-1; the D call may be TRBD1 or TRBD2 (5 bases each). CDR3 size: 19 residues. Germline assignment: CDR1 MNHEY and CDR2 SMNVEV (reference sequence). V was cut by 3 bases and J by 6 bases, with 27 bases left in between. The chain's CDR3 is CASSFRAPGAPGPSNEQFF. The CDR3 DNA is TGTGCCAGCAGTTTCCGGGCCCCCGGGGCCCCCGGACCCTCCAATGAGCAGTTCTTC.

This clonotype appeared a few times. The chain has TRBV4-1 and TRBJ2-7, with 11 bases identical to TRBD2. The CDR3 runs to 18 residues. J was trimmed by 0 bases and V by 2 bases; bases with no gene match: 9. Germline V gene lookup returns CDR1 MGHRA and CDR2 YSYEKL. The CDR3: CASSQLLGTSGSSYEQYF. CDR3 bases: TGCGCCAGCAGCCAACTCCTCGGGACTAGCGGAAGCTCCTACGAGCAGTACTTC.

Only a few counts were recorded for this clonotype. V usage is TRBV7-2 and J usage is TRBJ2-5; 8 bases map to TRBD2. This CDR3 region has 15 residues. In germline, CDR1 is SGHTA, CDR2 FQGNSA. The J segment lost 5 bases and the V segment lost 5 bases, leaving 10 bases of the junction unmatched. CDR3 DNA sequence: TGTGCCAGCAGCACTGACGCGGGGGGCCGGGAGACCCAGTACTTC. Protein: CASSTDAGGRETQYF.

This clonotype was recorded at least ten times. This clone may be a read error of a much larger clone one base away. The J gene is TRBJ2-1, the V gene TRBV6-5, with unresolved D. Trimming shortened V by 1 base and J by 6 bases, and 1 base separated the two germline ends. Germline V gene sequence: CDR1 MNHEY, CDR2 SVGAGI. The CDR3 has 11 amino acids. The DNA of the CDR3 is TGTGCCAGCAGTTACTTCAATGAGCAGTTCTTC. Translation: CASSYFNEQFF.

This chain uses TRBV9 with TRBJ2-3; 7 bases align to TRBD2. The CDR3 length is 14 residues. Germline CDR1 and CDR2: SGDLS and YYNGEE. V dropped 7 bases and J dropped 3; count of bases not matched to a gene: 8. CDR3: CASGRAGRTDTQYF. The CDR3 nucleotides are TGTGCCAGCGGGAGGGCGGGACGAACAGATACGCAGTATTTT. The variable domain in full, completed from reference TRBV9 and TRBJ2-3, reads DSGVTQTPKHLITATGQRVTLRCSPRSGDLSVYWYQQSLDQGLQFLIQYYNGEERAKGNILERFSAQQFPDLHSELNLSSLELGDSALYFCASGRAGRTDTQYFGPGTRLTVL.

The chain couples TRBV5-1 to TRBJ2-7, with 8 bases lining up with TRBD1. Germline V lookup: CDR1 SGHRS, CDR2 YFSETQ. The CDR3 length is 15 residues. V lost 0 bases and J lost 6; bases outside the gene matches: 8. CDR3 loop: CASSLVPGQDFEQYF. Written as DNA, the CDR3 is TGCGCCAGCAGCTTGGTCCCGGGACAGGACTTCGAGCAGTACTTC.

This clonotype was counted between two and nine times. The chain links TRBV5-1 to TRBJ2-1; 9 bases are a match to TRBD1. V shed 1 base, J shed 10 bases, and the junction held 9 bases outside the gene matches. The CDR3 is 15 amino acids. The V gene's germline CDR1 is SGHRS and CDR2 YFSETQ. CDR3 loop: CASSLTGQGFREQFF. The CDR3 coding sequence is TGCGCCAGCAGCTTGACGGGACAGGGTTTCCGGGAGCAGTTCTTC.

This rearrangement joins TRBV4-2 to TRBJ2-3, with TRBD2 identical over 8 bases. Germline-derived CDR1 and CDR2 are LGHNA and YNFKEQ. Losses at the gene ends were 1 base for V and 3 bases for J; bases not matched to a gene: 6. The CDR3 is made up of 16 amino acids. DNA of the CDR3: TGTGCCAGCAGCCAAGGACCGGGGGGGAAAACAGATACGCAGTATTTT. This gives the protein CASSQGPGGKTDTQYF.

This chain uses TRBV4-2 with TRBJ1-4; TRBD1 aligns across 10 bases. The V gene's germline CDR1 is LGHNA and CDR2 YNFKEQ. This CDR3 region has 16 residues. V was pared by 0 bases and J by 6 bases, with 4 bases of the junction left unmatched. The CDR3, as DNA: TGTGCCAGCAGCCAAGATCCCGGGACAGGGGATGAAAAACTGTTTTTT. It encodes CASSQDPGTGDEKLFF.

This clonotype was seen only a few times. The V gene is TRBV6-1, the J gene TRBJ1-2, with D possibly TRBD1 on 6 matching bases. The CDR3 sequence is 12 residues long. The V end lost 11 bases, the J end lost 2 bases, and 12 bases lay between the germline ends. The V gene's germline CDR1 is MNHNS and CDR2 SASEGT. CDR3 coding DNA: TGTGCCGGCCGAGGGGGGAACTATGGCTACACCTTC. Translating it yields CAGRGGNYGYTF.